Given below is one TCR beta chain in context. The sample originates from a study of T cell responses to AZD1222 COVID-19 vaccine. For the study at large: Second-dose groups at about 4 or about 12 weeks were pooled.

V trimming: 4 bases; J trimming: 4 bases; junction bases outside the gene matches: 8. The CDR3 totals 15 residues. Germline assignment: CDR1 LNHDA and CDR2 SQIVND (reference sequence). Only in-frame clones appear in the TCRdb table, and some are missing; sequencing was by immunoSEQ multiplex PCR. The sample contains over 120,000 clones, over 90% of which appear only once. The sequence was collected from an adult in good health. Sequenced material: peripheral blood, taken on day 0 of AZD1222 vaccination. The chain links TRBV19 to TRBJ2-3, with TRBD1 matching 7 bases. CDR3 in amino acids: CASSKQGRIADTQYF. CDR3 in DNA: TGTGCCAGTAGTAAACAGGGGCGGATTGCAGATACGCAGTATTTT.